The text below deals with one T cell receptor (beta chain). Its antigen is still unknown. In the PCR, 60 Vbeta and 13 Jbeta primers were used. Sequencing was performed with immunoSEQ multiplex PCR; in TCRdb, only in-frame clones are kept and a portion is missing. Of roughly 120,000 clones listed, about 79% are singletons. This record comes from a study of cytomegalovirus exposure and HLA in healthy donors. Study findings and constraints: Reports showed the classifier diagnosing cytomegalovirus status with high specificity and sensitivity.

This receptor was identified in a man younger than 30 in good health and CMV-seronegative. Sequencing used PBMCs.

The CDR3 loop reads CASSVDGQPSLNTGELFF. CDR3 coding DNA: TGTGCCAGCAGCGTAGATGGACAGCCTAGTTTGAACACCGGGGAGCTGTTTTTT. V and J are TRBV9 and TRBJ2-2, with D possibly matching TRBD1 (6 bases). Germline assignment: CDR1 SGDLS and CDR2 YYNGEE. Trimming cost V 0 bases and J 1 base, with 16 bases left between them. The CDR3 consists of 18 residues.